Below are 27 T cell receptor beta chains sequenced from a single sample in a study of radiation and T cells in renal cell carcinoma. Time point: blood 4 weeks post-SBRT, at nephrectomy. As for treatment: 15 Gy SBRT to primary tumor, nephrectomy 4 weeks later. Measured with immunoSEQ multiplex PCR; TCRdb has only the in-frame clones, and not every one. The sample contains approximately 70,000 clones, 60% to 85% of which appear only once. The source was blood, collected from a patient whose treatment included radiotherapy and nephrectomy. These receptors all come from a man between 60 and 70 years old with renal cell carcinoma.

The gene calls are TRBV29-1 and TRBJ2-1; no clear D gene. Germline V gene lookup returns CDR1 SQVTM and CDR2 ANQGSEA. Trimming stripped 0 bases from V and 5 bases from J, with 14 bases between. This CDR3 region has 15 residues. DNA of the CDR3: TGCAGCGTTGAAGAGTCTAGTGGTTTGAACAATGAGCAGTTCTTC. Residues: CSVEESSGLNNEQFF.

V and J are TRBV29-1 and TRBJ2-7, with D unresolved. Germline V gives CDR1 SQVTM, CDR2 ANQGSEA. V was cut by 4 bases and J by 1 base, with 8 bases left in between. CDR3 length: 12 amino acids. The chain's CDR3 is CSVGLGSYEQYF. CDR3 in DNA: TGCAGCGTTGGGCTGGGATCCTACGAGCAGTACTTC.

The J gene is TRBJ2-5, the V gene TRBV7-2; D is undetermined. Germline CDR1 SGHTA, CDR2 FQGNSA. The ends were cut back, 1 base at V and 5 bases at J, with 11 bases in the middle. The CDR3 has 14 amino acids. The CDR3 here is CASSLGAIQETQYF. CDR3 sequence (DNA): TGTGCCAGCAGCTTAGGAGCGATCCAGGAGACCCAGTACTTC. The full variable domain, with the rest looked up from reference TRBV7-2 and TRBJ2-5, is GAGVSQSPSNKVTEKGKDVELRCDPISGHTALYWYRQSLGQGLEFLIYFQGNSAPDKSGLPSDRFSAERTGGSVSTLTIQRTQQEDSAVYLCASSLGAIQETQYFGPGTRLLVL.

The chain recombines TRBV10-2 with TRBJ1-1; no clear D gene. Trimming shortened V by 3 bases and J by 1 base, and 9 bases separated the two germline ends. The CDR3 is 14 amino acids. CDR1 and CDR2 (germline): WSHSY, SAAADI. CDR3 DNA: TGCGCCAGCAGTGAAATTCCACAGAACACTGAAGCTTTCTTT. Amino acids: CASSEIPQNTEAFF.

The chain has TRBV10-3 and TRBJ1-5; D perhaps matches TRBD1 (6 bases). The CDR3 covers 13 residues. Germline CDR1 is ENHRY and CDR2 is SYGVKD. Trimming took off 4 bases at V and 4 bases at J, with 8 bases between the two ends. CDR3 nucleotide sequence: TGTGCCATCAGTGTTACAGGGAATCAGCCCCAGCATTTT. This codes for CAISVTGNQPQHF.

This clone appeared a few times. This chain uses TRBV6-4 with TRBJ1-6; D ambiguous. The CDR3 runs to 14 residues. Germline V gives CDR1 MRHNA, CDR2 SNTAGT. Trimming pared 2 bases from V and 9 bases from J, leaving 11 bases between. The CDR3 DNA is TGTGCCAGCAGTGACAGCCCAGGAGGTTCACCCCTCCACTTT. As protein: CASSDSPGGSPLHF.

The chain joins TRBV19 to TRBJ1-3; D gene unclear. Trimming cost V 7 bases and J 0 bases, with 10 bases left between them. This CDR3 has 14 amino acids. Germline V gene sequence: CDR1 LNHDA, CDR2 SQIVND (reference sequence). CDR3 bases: TGTGCCAGTACTCCCCAGATCTCTGGAAACACCATATATTTT. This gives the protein CASTPQISGNTIYF.

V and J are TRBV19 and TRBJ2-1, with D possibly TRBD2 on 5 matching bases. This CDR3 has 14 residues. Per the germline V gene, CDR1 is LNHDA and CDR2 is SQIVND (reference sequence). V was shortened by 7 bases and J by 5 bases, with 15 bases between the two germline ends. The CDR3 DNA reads TGTGCCAGTAACACCCCGGGAAAAGACAATGAGCAGTTCTTC. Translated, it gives CASNTPGKDNEQFF.

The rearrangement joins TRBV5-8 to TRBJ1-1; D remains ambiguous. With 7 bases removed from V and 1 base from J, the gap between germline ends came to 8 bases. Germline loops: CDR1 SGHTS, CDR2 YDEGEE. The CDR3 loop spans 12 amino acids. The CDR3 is CASSRRNTEAFF. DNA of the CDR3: TGTGCCAGCTCCCGAAGGAACACTGAAGCTTTCTTT. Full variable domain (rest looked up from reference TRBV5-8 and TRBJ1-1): EAGVTQSPTHLIKTRGQQATLRCSPISGHTSVYWYQQALGLGLQFLLWYDEGEERNRGNFPPRFSGRQFPNYSSELNVNALELEDSALYLCASSRRNTEAFFGQGTRLTVV.

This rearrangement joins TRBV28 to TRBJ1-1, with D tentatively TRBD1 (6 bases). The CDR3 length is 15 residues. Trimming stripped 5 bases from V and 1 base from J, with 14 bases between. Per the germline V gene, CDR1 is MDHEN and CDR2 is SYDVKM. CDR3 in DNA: TGTGCCAGCAGTCCCCTCGAGGGGGAGAACACTGAAGCTTTCTTT. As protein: CASSPLEGENTEAFF. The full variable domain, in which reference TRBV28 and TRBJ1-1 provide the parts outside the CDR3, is DVKVTQSSRYLVKRTGEKVFLECVQDMDHENMFWYRQDPGLGLRLIYFSYDVKMKEKGDIPEGYSVSREKKERFSLILESASTNQTSMYLCASSPLEGENTEAFFGQGTRLTVV.

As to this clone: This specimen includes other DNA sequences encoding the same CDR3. For the CDR3, the DNA is TGCGCCAGCAGCGTCTTTCCAGGGCGGCAAGAGACCCAGTACTTC. Encoded protein: CASSVFPGRQETQYF. This sequence joins TRBV5-1 and TRBJ2-5; D might be TRBD1 (5 bases). The germline V and J ends were trimmed by 4 bases and 2 bases, with 15 bases remaining between them. Germline CDR1 and CDR2: SGHRS and YFSETQ. The CDR3 runs 15 residues. The complete variable domain, with remaining parts taken from reference TRBV5-1 and TRBJ2-5, reads KAGVTQTPRYLIKTRGQQVTLSCSPISGHRSVSWYQQTPGQGLQFLFEYFSETQRNKGNFPGRFSGRQFSNSRSEMNVSTLELGDSALYLCASSVFPGRQETQYFGPGTRLLVL.

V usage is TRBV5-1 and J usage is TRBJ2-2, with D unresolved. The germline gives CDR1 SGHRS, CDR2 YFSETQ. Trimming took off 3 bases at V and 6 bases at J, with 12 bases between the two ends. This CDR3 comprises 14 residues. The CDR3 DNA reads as TGCGCCAGCAGCTCACCAAGGTCCCCCGGGGAGCTGTTTTTT. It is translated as CASSSPRSPGELFF. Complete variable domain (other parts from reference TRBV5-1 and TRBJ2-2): KAGVTQTPRYLIKTRGQQVTLSCSPISGHRSVSWYQQTPGQGLQFLFEYFSETQRNKGNFPGRFSGRQFSNSRSEMNVSTLELGDSALYLCASSSPRSPGELFFGEGSRLTVL.

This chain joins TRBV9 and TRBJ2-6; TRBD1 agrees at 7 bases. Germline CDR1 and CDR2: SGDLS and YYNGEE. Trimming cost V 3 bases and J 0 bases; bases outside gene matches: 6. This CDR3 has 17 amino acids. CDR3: CASSGVTGVSGANVLTF. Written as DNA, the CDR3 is TGTGCCAGCAGCGGGGTTACAGGGGTCTCTGGGGCCAACGTCCTGACTTTC.

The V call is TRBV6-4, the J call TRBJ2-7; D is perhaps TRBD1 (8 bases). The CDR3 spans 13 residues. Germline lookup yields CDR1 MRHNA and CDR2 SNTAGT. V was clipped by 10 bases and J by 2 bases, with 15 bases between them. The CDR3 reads CANRQGRAYEQYV. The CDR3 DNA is TGTGCCAACAGACAGGGGAGGGCCTACGAGCAGTACGTC.

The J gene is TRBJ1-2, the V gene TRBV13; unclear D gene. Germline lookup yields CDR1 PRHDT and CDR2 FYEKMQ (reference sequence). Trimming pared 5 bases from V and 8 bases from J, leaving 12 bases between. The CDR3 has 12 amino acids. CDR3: CASSTSQLGYTF. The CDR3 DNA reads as TGTGCCAGCAGCACAAGCCAATTAGGCTACACCTTC. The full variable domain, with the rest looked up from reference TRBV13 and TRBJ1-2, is AAGVIQSPRHLIKEKRETATLKCYPIPRHDTVYWYQQGPGQDPQFLISFYEKMQSDKGSIPDRFSAQQFSDYHSELNMSSLELGDSALYFCASSTSQLGYTFGSGTRLTVV.

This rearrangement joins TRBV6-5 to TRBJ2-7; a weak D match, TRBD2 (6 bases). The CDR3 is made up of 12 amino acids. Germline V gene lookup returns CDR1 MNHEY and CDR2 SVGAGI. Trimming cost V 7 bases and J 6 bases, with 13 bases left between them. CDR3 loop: CASMNRRGEQYV. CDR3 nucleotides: TGTGCCAGCATGAATCGGCGGGGCGAGCAGTACGTC.

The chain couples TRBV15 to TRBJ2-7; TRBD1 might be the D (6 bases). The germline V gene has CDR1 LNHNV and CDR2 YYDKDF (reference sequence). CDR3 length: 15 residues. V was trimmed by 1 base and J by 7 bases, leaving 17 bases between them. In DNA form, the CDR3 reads TGTGCCACCAGCAGAGCAAGGGACAACGTGGGGGAGCAGTACTTC. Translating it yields CATSRARDNVGEQYF.

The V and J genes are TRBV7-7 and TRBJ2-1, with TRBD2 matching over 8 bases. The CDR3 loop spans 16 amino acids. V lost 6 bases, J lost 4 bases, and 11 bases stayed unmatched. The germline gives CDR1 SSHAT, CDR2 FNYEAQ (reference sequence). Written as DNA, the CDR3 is TGTGCCAGCAGTTCTATAGCGGGGAGAGAGTACAATGAGCAGTTCTTC. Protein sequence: CASSSIAGREYNEQFF. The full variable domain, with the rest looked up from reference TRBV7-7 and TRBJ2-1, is GAGVSQSPRYKVTKRGQDVTLRCDPISSHATLYWYQQALGQGPEFLTYFNYEAQPDKSGLPSDRFSAERPEGSISTLTIQRTEQRDSAMYRCASSSIAGREYNEQFFGPGTRLTVL.

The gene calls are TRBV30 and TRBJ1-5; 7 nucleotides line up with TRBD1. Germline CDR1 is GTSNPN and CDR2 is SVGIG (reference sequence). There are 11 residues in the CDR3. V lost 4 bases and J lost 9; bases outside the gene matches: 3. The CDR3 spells CAWNYRGPQHF. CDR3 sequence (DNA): TGTGCCTGGAATTACAGGGGGCCCCAGCATTTT.

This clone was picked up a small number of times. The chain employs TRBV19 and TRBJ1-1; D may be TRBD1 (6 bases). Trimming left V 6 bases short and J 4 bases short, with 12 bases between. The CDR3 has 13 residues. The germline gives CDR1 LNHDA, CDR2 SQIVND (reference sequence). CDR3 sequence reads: CASSLQGGTEAFF. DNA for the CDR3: TGTGCCAGTAGCCTACAGGGCGGCACTGAAGCTTTCTTT.

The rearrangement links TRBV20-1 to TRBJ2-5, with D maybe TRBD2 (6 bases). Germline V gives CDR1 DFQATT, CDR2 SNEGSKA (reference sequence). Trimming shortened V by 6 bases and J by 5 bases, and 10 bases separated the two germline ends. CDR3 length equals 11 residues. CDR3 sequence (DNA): TGCAGTGCACACAGCGGGGAGACCCAGTACTTC. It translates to CSAHSGETQYF.

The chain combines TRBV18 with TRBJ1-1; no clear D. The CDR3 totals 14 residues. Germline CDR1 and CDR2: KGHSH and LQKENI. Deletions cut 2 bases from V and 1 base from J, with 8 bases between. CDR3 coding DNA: TGTGCCAGCTCACCAACGCCAGCGAACACTGAAGCTTTCTTT. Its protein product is CASSPTPANTEAFF.

CDR3 sequence reads: CASSKEGVGATNEKLFF. CDR3 nucleotide sequence: TGTGCCAGCAGCAAAGAGGGCGTTGGGGCAACTAATGAAAAACTGTTTTTT. This chain links TRBV21-1 with TRBJ1-4. TRBV21-1 is described as a pseudogene. This CDR3 spans 17 amino acids.

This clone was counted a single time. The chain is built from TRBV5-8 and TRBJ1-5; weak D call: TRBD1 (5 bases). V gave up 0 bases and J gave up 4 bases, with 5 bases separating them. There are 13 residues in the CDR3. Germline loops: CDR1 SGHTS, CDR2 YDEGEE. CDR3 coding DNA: TGTGCCAGCAGCTTGGCAGGGAATCAGCCCCAGCATTTT. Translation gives CASSLAGNQPQHF.

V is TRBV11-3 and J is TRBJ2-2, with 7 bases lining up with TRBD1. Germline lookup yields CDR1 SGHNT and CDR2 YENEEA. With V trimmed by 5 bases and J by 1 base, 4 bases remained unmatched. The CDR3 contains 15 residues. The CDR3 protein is CASSPRTGNTGELFF. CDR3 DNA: TGTGCCAGCAGCCCCCGGACAGGGAACACCGGGGAGCTGTTTTTT.

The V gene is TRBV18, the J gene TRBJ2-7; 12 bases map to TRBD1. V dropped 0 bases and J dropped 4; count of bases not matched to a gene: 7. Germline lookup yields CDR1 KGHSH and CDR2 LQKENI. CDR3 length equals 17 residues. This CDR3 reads CASSPPAPGQGAYEQYF. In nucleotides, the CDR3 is TGTGCCAGCTCACCACCCGCCCCGGGACAGGGGGCATACGAGCAGTACTTC.

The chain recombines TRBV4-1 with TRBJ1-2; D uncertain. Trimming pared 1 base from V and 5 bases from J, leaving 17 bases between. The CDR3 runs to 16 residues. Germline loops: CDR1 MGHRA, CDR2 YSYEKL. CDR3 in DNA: TGCGCCAGCAGCCAAGGAATTTTAGGGTTGGGTTATGGCTACACCTTC. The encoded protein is CASSQGILGLGYGYTF.